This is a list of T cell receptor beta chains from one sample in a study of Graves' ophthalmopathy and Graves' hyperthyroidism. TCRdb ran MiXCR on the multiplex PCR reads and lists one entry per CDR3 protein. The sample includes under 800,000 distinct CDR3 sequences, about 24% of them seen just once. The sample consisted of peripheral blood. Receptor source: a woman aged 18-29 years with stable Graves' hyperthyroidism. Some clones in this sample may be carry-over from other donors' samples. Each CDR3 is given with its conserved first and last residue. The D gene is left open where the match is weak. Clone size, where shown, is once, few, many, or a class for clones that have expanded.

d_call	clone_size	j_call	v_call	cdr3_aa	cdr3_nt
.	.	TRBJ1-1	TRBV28	CASIVTPGPAFF	TGTGCCAGCATCGTAACTCCAGGGCCAGCTTTCTTT
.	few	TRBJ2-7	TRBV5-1	CASSSLPGPPYEQYF	TGCGCCAGCAGCTCCCTTCCGGGACCGCCCTACGAGCAGTACTTC
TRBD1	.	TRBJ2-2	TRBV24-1	CATSGTDTNTGELFF	TGTGCCACCAGCGGGACAGACACGAACACCGGGGAGCTGTTTTTT
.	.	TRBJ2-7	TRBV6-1	CASSKTGLGSYEQYF	TGTGCCAGCAGTAAAACAGGTCTTGGCTCCTACGAGCAGTACTTC
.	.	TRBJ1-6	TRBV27	CASSLLGDYVNSPLHF	TGTGCCAGCAGTTTATTAGGGGACTATGTGAATTCACCCCTCCACTTT
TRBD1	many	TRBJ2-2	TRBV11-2	CASSFPGQTFTGELFF	TGTGCCAGCAGCTTCCCGGGACAGACATTCACCGGGGAGCTGTTTTTT
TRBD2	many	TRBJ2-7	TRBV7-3	CASSLIAGYEQYF	TGTGCCAGCAGCTTGATAGCGGGTTACGAGCAGTACTTC
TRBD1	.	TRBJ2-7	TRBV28	CASTTPGTVNYEQYF	TGTGCCAGCACCACGCCCGGGACAGTTAACTACGAGCAGTACTTC
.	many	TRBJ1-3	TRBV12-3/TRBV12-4	CASSLGQGNTIYF	TGTGCCAGCAGCTTGGGGCAGGGAAACACCATATATTTT
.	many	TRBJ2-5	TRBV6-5	CASSRDQETQYF	TGTGCCAGCAGTCGGGACCAAGAGACCCAGTACTTC
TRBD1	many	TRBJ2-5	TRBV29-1	CSARQGSGETQYF	TGCAGCGCTCGACAGGGATCAGGGGAGACCCAGTACTTC
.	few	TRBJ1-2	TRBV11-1	CASSLDPGIAYTF	TGTGCCAGCAGCCTCGACCCAGGGATAGCCTACACCTTC
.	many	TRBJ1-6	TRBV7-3	CASSSTGNSPLHF	TGTGCCAGCAGCTCTACAGGGAATTCACCCCTCCACTTT
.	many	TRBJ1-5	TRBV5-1	CASSPTAGFRSGQPQHF	TGCGCCAGCAGCCCAACGGCGGGCTTTCGTAGCGGGCAGCCCCAGCATTTT
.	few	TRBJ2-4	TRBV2	CASSPSPGIKNIQYF	TGTGCCAGCAGTCCTTCTCCAGGTATCAAAAACATTCAGTACTTC
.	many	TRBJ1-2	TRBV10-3	CAISEYGGAGGYTF	TGTGCCATCAGCGAGTACGGGGGTGCGGGAGGCTACACCTTC
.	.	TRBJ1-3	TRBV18	CASSPTDSKGNTIYF	TGTGCCAGCTCACCGACGGACAGTAAGGGGAACACCATATATTTT
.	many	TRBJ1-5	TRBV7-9	CASSPKLGNQPQHF	TGTGCCAGCAGCCCCAAGTTAGGCAATCAGCCCCAGCATTTT
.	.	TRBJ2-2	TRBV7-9	CASSPSLGTGELFF	TGTGCCAGCAGCCCCTCCCTGGGCACCGGGGAGCTGTTTTTT
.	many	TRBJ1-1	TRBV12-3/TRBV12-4	CASSKPLIGDTEAFF	TGTGCCAGCAGTAAACCCCTTATCGGGGACACTGAAGCTTTCTTT
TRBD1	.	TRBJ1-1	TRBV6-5	CASSYGEGARYTEAFF	TGTGCCAGCAGTTATGGCGAGGGGGCTAGATACACTGAAGCTTTCTTT
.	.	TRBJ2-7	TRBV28	CATHGSRVYYEQYF	TGTGCCACCCACGGGAGCAGGGTCTACTACGAGCAGTACTTC
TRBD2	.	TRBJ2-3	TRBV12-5	CASGLAQRGDTQYF	TGTGCTAGTGGTTTGGCTCAGCGGGGAGATACGCAGTATTTT
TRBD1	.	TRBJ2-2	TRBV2	CASRTITGETGELFF	TGTGCCAGCAGAACTATAACAGGGGAAACCGGGGAGCTGTTTTTT
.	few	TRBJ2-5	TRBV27	CASRSLAQETQYF	TGTGCCAGCAGGTCCCTGGCCCAAGAGACCCAGTACTTC
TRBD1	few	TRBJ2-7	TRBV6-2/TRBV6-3	CASSLARGREQYF	TGTGCCAGCAGTTTGGCCAGGGGGCGCGAGCAGTACTTC
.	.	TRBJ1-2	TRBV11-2	CASSTAGRNYGYTF	TGTGCCAGCAGCACCGCCGGGAGAAACTATGGCTACACCTTC
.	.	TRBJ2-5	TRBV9	CASNTGPPGETQYF	TGTGCCAGCAACACCGGGCCCCCCGGAGAGACCCAGTACTTC
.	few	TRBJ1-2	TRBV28	CASSYVIFSLGYTF	TGTGCCAGCAGTTACGTCATTTTTAGTCTCGGCTACACCTTC
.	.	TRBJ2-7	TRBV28	CASSPGVAEQYF	TGTGCCAGCAGTCCAGGGGTGGCCGAGCAGTACTTC